The source of this T cell receptor beta chain is a study of T-cell memory formation after mild COVID-19. MiXCR was run by TCRdb on the 5' RACE reads, yielding one entry per CDR3 protein. The sample holds 500,000 to 600,000 distinct CDR3 sequences, approximately 19% seen once. The CDR3 totals 17 residues. Germline values: CDR1 LGHDT, CDR2 YNNKEL (reference sequence). The V gene end was trimmed by 2 bases and the J gene end by 5 bases; junction bases not matched to a gene: 11. The rearrangement uses TRBV3-1 and TRBJ2-3, with 9 bases identical to TRBD2. The sequence was obtained from an adult woman who had mild COVID-19 (a few samples of this study predate the infection). Cell type and time point are not known. Material: PBMCs or a T cell subset sorted from them (not recorded which). The CDR3 region has the DNA TGTGCCAGCAGCCAACCATTAGCGGGGGTGGATGGAGATACGCAGTATTTT. Residues: CASSQPLAGVDGDTQYF.